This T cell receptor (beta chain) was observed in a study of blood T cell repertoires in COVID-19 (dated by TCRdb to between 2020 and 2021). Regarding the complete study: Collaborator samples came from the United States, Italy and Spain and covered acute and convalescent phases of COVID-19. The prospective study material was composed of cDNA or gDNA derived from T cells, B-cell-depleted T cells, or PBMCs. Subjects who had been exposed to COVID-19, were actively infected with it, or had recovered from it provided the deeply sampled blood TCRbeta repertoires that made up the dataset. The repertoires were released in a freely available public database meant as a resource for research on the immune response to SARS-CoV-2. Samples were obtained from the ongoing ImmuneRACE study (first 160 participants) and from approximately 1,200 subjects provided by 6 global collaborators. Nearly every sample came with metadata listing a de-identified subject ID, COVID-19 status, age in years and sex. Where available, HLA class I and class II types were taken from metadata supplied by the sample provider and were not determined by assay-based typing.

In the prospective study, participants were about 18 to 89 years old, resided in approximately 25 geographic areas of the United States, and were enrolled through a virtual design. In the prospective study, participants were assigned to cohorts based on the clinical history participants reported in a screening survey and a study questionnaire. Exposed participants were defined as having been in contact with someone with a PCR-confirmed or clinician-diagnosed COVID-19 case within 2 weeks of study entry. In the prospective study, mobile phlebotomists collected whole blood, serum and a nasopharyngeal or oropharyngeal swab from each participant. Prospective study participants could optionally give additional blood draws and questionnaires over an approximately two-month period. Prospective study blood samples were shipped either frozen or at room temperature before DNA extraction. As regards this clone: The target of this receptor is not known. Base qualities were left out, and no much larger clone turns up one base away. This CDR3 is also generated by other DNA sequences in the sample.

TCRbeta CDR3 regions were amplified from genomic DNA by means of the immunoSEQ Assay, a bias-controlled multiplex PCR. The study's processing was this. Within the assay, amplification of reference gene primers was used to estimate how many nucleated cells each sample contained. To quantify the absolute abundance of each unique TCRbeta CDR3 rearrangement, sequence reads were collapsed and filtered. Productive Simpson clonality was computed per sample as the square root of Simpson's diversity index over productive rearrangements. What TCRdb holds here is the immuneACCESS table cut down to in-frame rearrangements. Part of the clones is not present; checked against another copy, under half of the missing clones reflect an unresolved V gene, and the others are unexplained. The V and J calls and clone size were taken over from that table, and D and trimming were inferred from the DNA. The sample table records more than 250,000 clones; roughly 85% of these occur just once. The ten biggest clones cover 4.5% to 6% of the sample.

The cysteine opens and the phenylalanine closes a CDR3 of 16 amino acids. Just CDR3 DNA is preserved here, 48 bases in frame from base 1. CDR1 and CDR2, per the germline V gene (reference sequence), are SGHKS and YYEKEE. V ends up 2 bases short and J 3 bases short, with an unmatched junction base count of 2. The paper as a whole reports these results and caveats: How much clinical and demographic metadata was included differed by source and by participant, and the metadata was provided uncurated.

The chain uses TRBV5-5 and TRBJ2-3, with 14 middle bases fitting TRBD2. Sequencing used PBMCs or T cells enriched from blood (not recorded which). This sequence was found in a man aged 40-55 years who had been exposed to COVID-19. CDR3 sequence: CASSFGTSGSTDTQYF. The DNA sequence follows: TGTGCCAGCAGCTTTGGGACTAGCGGGAGTACAGATACGCAGTATTTT. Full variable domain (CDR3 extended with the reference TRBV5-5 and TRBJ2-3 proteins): DAGVTQSPTHLIKTRGQQVTLRCSPISGHKSVSWYQQVLGQGPQFIFQYYEKEERGRGNFPDRFSARQFPNYSSELNVNALLLGDSALYLCASSFGTSGSTDTQYFGPGTRLTVL.